The entry that follows covers one TCR beta chain sequence. No antigen is known for it. Sequencing used immunoSEQ multiplex PCR; TCRdb keeps in-frame clones, though not all of them. The table includes more than 90,000 clones, roughly 87% detected once. The data were obtained in a study of identifying expanded T cells in peripheral blood. The study, taken as a whole, reports: Differentially abundant clones: about 1.2 between replicates, roughly 16 at around 14 days, less than 20 at four. Variance in clone template counts between roughly 2-week samples significantly increased with total template count across all healthy donors.

During the collection period, no donor immune events like infections were recorded. V was trimmed by 0 bases and J by 0 bases, leaving 2 bases between them. This CDR3 has 13 residues. Germline V gene lookup returns CDR1 SEHNR and CDR2 FQNEAQ (reference sequence). V usage is TRBV7-9 and J usage is TRBJ1-2, with D hard to call. The source material was blood. The TCR was taken from a person aged 18 to 70 in good health. The CDR3 DNA sequence: TGTGCCAGCAGCTTAGCGTCTAACTATGGCTACACCTTC. Residues: CASSLASNYGYTF.